This passage covers 14 T cell receptor beta chains from one sample sequenced in a study of T cell responses to AZD1222 COVID-19 vaccine. Clones were read by immunoSEQ multiplex PCR, and TCRdb kept only the in-frame ones, dropping some. This table holds about 160,000 clones, approximately 90% found once. The sample was peripheral blood, taken on day 0 of AZD1222 vaccination. The source is an adult in good health.

V is TRBV5-5 and J is TRBJ2-7; D might be TRBD1 (5 bases). The length of the CDR3 is 15 residues. V lost 4 bases, J lost 2 bases, and 16 bases lay in between. In germline, CDR1 is SGHKS, CDR2 YYEKEE (reference sequence). The CDR3 spells CASSPLPTAPYEQYF. The CDR3 DNA reads as TGTGCCAGCAGCCCCCTCCCGACAGCCCCCTACGAGCAGTACTTC.

This clone was seen a single time. The DNA of the CDR3 is TGTGCCAGCAGCAGGGGGCCCGAAGGCGACACCATATATTTT. This gives the protein CASSRGPEGDTIYF. This chain joins TRBV7-3 and TRBJ1-3; 7 bases align to TRBD1. There are 14 residues in the CDR3. V gave up 5 bases and J gave up 8 bases; unmatched junction bases: 9. In germline, CDR1 is SGHTA, CDR2 FQGTGA.

This clone was counted a single time. The gene calls are TRBV7-8 and TRBJ2-2; D remains unclear. Germline-derived CDR1 and CDR2 are SGHVS and FQNEAQ. There are 11 residues in the CDR3. The V end was cut by 4 bases, the J end by 4 bases, with 1 base between. In DNA form, the CDR3 reads TGTGCCAGCAGCTCCACCGGGGAGCTGTTTTTT. The encoded protein is CASSSTGELFF.

The J gene is TRBJ2-7, the V gene TRBV4-1; 9 bases match TRBD1. The CDR3 has 14 residues. After removal of 3 bases from V and 1 base from J, the junction contained 1 base not matched to a gene. From germline, CDR1 is MGHRA and CDR2 YSYEKL. The CDR3 sequence: CASSQGQGSYEQYF. The CDR3, as DNA: TGCGCCAGCAGCCAGGGACAGGGATCCTACGAGCAGTACTTC.

This clone has a single count. Other nucleotide sequences in the sample specify the same CDR3. The rearrangement links TRBV9 to TRBJ2-1; tentatively, D is TRBD1 (6 bases). The germline V gene encodes CDR1 SGDLS and CDR2 YYNGEE. The CDR3 runs 15 residues. The ends were cut back, 3 bases at V and 0 bases at J, with 10 bases in the middle. CDR3 sequence reads: CASSATGTSYNEQFF. In DNA, the CDR3 is TGTGCCAGCAGCGCCACAGGGACCTCCTACAATGAGCAGTTCTTC. The full variable domain, rest sourced from reference TRBV9 and TRBJ2-1, is DSGVTQTPKHLITATGQRVTLRCSPRSGDLSVYWYQQSLDQGLQFLIQYYNGEERAKGNILERFSAQQFPDLHSELNLSSLELGDSALYFCASSATGTSYNEQFFGPGTRLTVL.

The V and J genes are TRBV5-1 and TRBJ1-1, with a tentative D call TRBD1 (5 bases). This CDR3 is built from 12 residues. The V end was cut by 7 bases, the J end by 1 base, with 8 bases between. Germline loops: CDR1 SGHRS, CDR2 YFSETQ. The DNA of the CDR3 is TGCGCCAGCGGGACGGCGAACACTGAAGCTTTCTTT. It is translated as CASGTANTEAFF.

Here the CDR3 reads CASSYSGGMTDTQYF. The CDR3 DNA sequence: TGTGCCAGCAGTTACTCTGGGGGGATGACAGATACGCAGTATTTT. J is TRBJ2-3 and V is TRBV6-5; TRBD2 might be the D (6 bases). With 0 bases removed from V and 3 bases from J, the gap between germline ends came to 10 bases. CDR3 length equals 15 residues. Germline CDR1 MNHEY, CDR2 SVGAGI.

The chain uses TRBV7-6 and TRBJ1-6, with TRBD1 as a possible D gene (5 bases). Trimming took 5 bases from V and 0 from J, leaving 17 bases between them. Germline values: CDR1 SGHVS, CDR2 FNYEAQ. CDR3 length: 18 residues. This chain's CDR3 is CASSHTTDRRSYNSPLHF. CDR3 coding DNA: TGTGCCAGCAGCCATACAACCGACAGACGCTCCTATAATTCACCCCTCCACTTT.

The chain uses TRBV4-2 and TRBJ2-5; D is possibly TRBD1 (6 bases). V was cut by 1 base and J by 5 bases, with 8 bases left in between. The germline gives CDR1 LGHNA, CDR2 YNFKEQ. The CDR3 has 13 residues. CDR3 amino acids: CASSQGQEETQYF. DNA of the CDR3: TGTGCCAGCAGCCAAGGACAGGAGGAGACCCAGTACTTC.

The chain combines TRBV6-6 with TRBJ2-3, with D maybe TRBD1 (5 bases). The germline V gene encodes CDR1 MNHNY and CDR2 SVGAGI (reference sequence). The germline V and J ends were trimmed by 6 bases and 0 bases, with 10 bases remaining between them. CDR3 length: 14 amino acids. As DNA, the CDR3 is TGTGCCAGCAGAACCTCAGGGAGCACAGATACGCAGTATTTT. Translated, it gives CASRTSGSTDTQYF.

The chain uses TRBV19 and TRBJ2-2, with a weak D call TRBD1 (6 bases). Deletions cut 2 bases from V and 6 bases from J, with 10 bases between. This CDR3 is built from 14 residues. CDR1 is LNHDA, CDR2 SQIVND, per germline (reference sequence). CDR3 sequence reads: CASSINRVAGELFF. CDR3 nucleotide sequence: TGTGCCAGTAGTATAAACAGGGTGGCCGGGGAGCTGTTTTTT.

V and J are TRBV6-5 and TRBJ1-5; TRBD1 is a possible D gene (6 bases). The CDR3 runs 14 residues. Germline values: CDR1 MNHEY, CDR2 SVGAGI. The CDR3 coding sequence is TGTGGTTCAGGGGACCTTTATAGCAATCAGCCCCAGCATTTT. It specifies CGSGDLYSNQPQHF.

CDR3 coding DNA: TGTGCCAGCAGCTTAGTATTCCCAGGTTCCATGAACACTGAAGCTTTCTTT. It encodes CASSLVFPGSMNTEAFF. This chain joins TRBV11-2 and TRBJ1-1, with unresolved D. The CDR3 is made up of 17 amino acids. CDR1 SGHAT and CDR2 FQNNGV come from the germline V gene. V lost 1 base, J lost 0 bases, and 15 bases lay in between. The full variable domain, with the rest looked up from reference TRBV11-2 and TRBJ1-1, is EAGVAQSPRYKIIEKRQSVAFWCNPISGHATLYWYQQILGQGPKLLIQFQNNGVVDDSQLPKDRFSAERLKGVDSTLKIQPAKLEDSAVYLCASSLVFPGSMNTEAFFGQGTRLTVV.

J is TRBJ1-2 and V is TRBV7-9, with TRBD1 matching over 7 bases. The CDR3 totals 16 residues. Germline V lookup: CDR1 SEHNR, CDR2 FQNEAQ (reference sequence). Trimming at V came to 5 bases and at J to 2 bases, leaving 11 bases not matched to a gene. CDR3 sequence reads: CASSPGQVDPNYGYTF. The CDR3 region has the DNA TGTGCCAGCAGCCCCGGACAGGTAGACCCAAACTATGGCTACACCTTC.